This T cell receptor beta chain was obtained from a study of T cell responses to AZD1222 COVID-19 vaccine. Study-wide points: Without day 14 samples, only post-peak T cell repertoires were studied. Baseline seropositives among AZD1222 recipients totaled only 5 to 7. An increase in Spike-specific TCR breadth and depth was observed after two AZD1222 doses.

CDR1 MGHDK and CDR2 SYGVNS come from the germline V gene. The CDR3 has 14 residues. The junction had 6 bases not matched to a gene; V was cut back by 7 bases and J by 6 bases. Measured with immunoSEQ multiplex PCR; TCRdb has only the in-frame clones, and not every one. The data show tens of thousands of clones, 75% to 90% seen once. Points on this clone: Antigen specificity is unknown.

Whether given at about 4 or about 12 weeks, second doses were pooled. The material was peripheral blood, obtained 28 days after the second AZD1222 dose. This TCR was recovered from an adult who received the AZD1222 COVID-19 vaccine. The chain has TRBV25-1 and TRBJ1-6; 7 nucleotides agree with TRBD1. The CDR3 region is CASTGTAFNSPLHF. The CDR3 DNA follows: TGTGCCAGCACCGGGACAGCCTTTAATTCACCCCTCCACTTT.